The 19 T cell receptor beta chains below were found in one sample sequenced in a study of shared T cell receptors in the human thymus. Profiled with immunoSEQ multiplex PCR; TCRdb holds only in-frame clones, not every one. Altogether about 400,000 clones are present, 95% being singletons, with the ten largest covering approximately 0.02%. The sequenced sample was thymocytes. The receptors were sampled from a human donor.

This chain links TRBV27 with TRBJ2-7; D is unresolved. Trimming stripped 6 bases from V and 1 base from J, with 16 bases between. The length of the CDR3 is 15 residues. CDR1 is MNHEY and CDR2 is SMNVEV in the germline V gene (reference sequence). CDR3 loop: CASRLRRRESYEQYF. CDR3 bases: TGTGCCAGCAGACTTCGACGGAGAGAGTCCTACGAGCAGTACTTC.

This clone was seen only once. This chain uses TRBV7-2 with TRBJ1-3, with D tentatively TRBD1 (6 bases). The V gene lost 5 bases and the J gene lost 4 bases, with 9 bases spanning the gap. Germline V gene sequence: CDR1 SGHTA, CDR2 FQGNSA. This CDR3 region has 13 residues. CDR3 in DNA: TGTGCCAGCAGCGACAGGTCCGGAAACACCATATATTTT. It encodes CASSDRSGNTIYF.

Turning to this clone: Other DNA sequences from this sample encode an identical CDR3 as well. The CDR3 DNA is TGTGCCAGCAGTCTCGGGACAGGGCCCTACGAGCAGTACTTC. Amino acids: CASSLGTGPYEQYF. The rearrangement uses TRBV27 and TRBJ2-7, with 9 bases matching TRBD1. V shed 5 bases, J shed 2 bases, and the junction held 4 bases outside the gene matches. Germline CDR1 and CDR2: MNHEY and SMNVEV (reference sequence). The CDR3 has 14 residues.

This chain uses TRBV9 with TRBJ2-5; 7 positions agree with TRBD2. The germline V gene encodes CDR1 SGDLS and CDR2 YYNGEE. This CDR3 comprises 16 residues. J lost 3 bases, V lost 0 bases, and 8 bases had no gene match. The CDR3 DNA reads as TGTGCCAGCAGCGTAGGAGCGGGAACCCCCGAAGAGACCCAGTACTTC. Its protein product is CASSVGAGTPEETQYF.

V usage is TRBV5-5 and J usage is TRBJ1-5; D is possibly TRBD1 (5 bases). This CDR3 contains 16 residues. In germline, CDR1 is SGHKS, CDR2 YYEKEE (reference sequence). V was trimmed by 0 bases and J by 3 bases, leaving 13 bases between them. DNA of the CDR3: TGTGCCAGCAGCTTGGAAGGGGCGCCGGACAATCAGCCCCAGCATTTT. Protein product: CASSLEGAPDNQPQHF.

The chain joins TRBV27 to TRBJ2-2; no firm D call. The CDR3 has 15 residues. Trimming removed 6 bases from V and 4 bases from J, with 15 bases in between. The germline V gene encodes CDR1 MNHEY and CDR2 SMNVEV (reference sequence). This CDR3 reads CASSSRGWGTGELFF. CDR3 DNA: TGTGCCAGCAGCTCTCGTGGGTGGGGCACCGGGGAGCTGTTTTTT.

The chain couples TRBV5-4 to TRBJ2-2; 7 bases fit TRBD1. Germline lookup yields CDR1 SGHNT and CDR2 YYREEE (reference sequence). Trimming at V came to 3 bases and at J to 4 bases, leaving 12 bases not matched to a gene. The CDR3 has 17 residues. The CDR3: CASSSVVGQVLTGELFF. In DNA, the CDR3 is TGTGCCAGCAGCTCGGTAGTCGGACAGGTCCTCACCGGGGAGCTGTTTTTT.

This clone was observed a few times. The chain couples TRBV28 to TRBJ2-5; D is unresolved. The CDR3 runs 11 residues. Germline CDR1 is MDHEN and CDR2 is SYDVKM. Trimming cost V 8 bases and J 5 bases, with 9 bases left between them. The CDR3 sequence: CASVNRETQYF. CDR3 nucleotide sequence: TGTGCCAGCGTCAACCGGGAGACCCAGTACTTC.

The chain recombines TRBV4-3 with TRBJ2-1; 16 nucleotides align to TRBD2. CDR1 is LGHNA and CDR2 is YSLEER in the germline V gene. The length of the CDR3 is 18 residues. The trim removed 2 bases at V and 8 bases at J, leaving 9 bases unmatched. The CDR3: CASSQSPGLAGGSHEQFF. CDR3 sequence (DNA): TGCGCCAGCAGCCAATCTCCGGGACTAGCGGGAGGGTCCCATGAGCAGTTCTTC.

The V and J genes are TRBV2 and TRBJ2-7; perhaps TRBD1 as D (5 bases). This CDR3 is 12 amino acids long. Germline V gives CDR1 SNHLY, CDR2 FYNNEI. Deletions cut 6 bases from V and 3 bases from J, with 9 bases between. CDR3 in DNA: TGTGCCAGCAGGGAGCAGGGCTACGAGCAGTACTTC. It specifies CASREQGYEQYF.

The table lists this clone with a count of one. This chain uses TRBV14 with TRBJ2-7; unclear D gene. The CDR3 spans 17 residues. The V gene lost 3 bases and the J gene lost 1 base, with 19 bases spanning the gap. Germline CDR1 and CDR2: SGHDN and FVKESK. The DNA for the CDR3 is TGTGCCAGCAGCCACCACCTAGACGGTGGGGAATCCTACGAGCAGTACTTC. The encoded protein is CASSHHLDGGESYEQYF.

The V call is TRBV5-8, the J call TRBJ2-3; 9 positions match TRBD2. This CDR3 region has 15 residues. Trimming removed 0 bases from V and 5 bases from J; junction bases left unmatched: 4. Germline values: CDR1 SGHTS, CDR2 YDEGEE. In DNA form, the CDR3 reads TGTGCCAGCAGCTTGGGAGGACTAGCGATAGATACGCAGTATTTT. As protein: CASSLGGLAIDTQYF.

V usage is TRBV27 and J usage is TRBJ2-3, with TRBD1 matching 7 bases. V lost 8 bases, J lost 2 bases, and 7 bases stayed unmatched. The CDR3 totals 14 residues. Germline values: CDR1 MNHEY, CDR2 SMNVEV (reference sequence). CDR3 DNA sequence: TGTGCCAGCCGCAGGGGGTCCGTCACAGATACGCAGTATTTT. This gives the protein CASRRGSVTDTQYF.

The chain has TRBV2 and TRBJ1-1; D is unresolved. CDR1 and CDR2 (germline): SNHLY, FYNNEI. The CDR3 has 16 amino acids. V lost 1 base and J 0 bases, leaving 12 bases between the germline ends. This CDR3 is CASSEEEEDLNTEAFF. The CDR3 DNA sequence: TGTGCCAGCAGTGAAGAAGAGGAAGATCTGAACACTGAAGCTTTCTTT. Together with reference TRBV2 and TRBJ1-1, the CDR3 gives the full variable domain: EPEVTQTPSHQVTQMGQEVILRCVPISNHLYFYWYRQILGQKVEFLVSFYNNEISEKSEIFDDQFSVERPDGSNFTLKIRSTKLEDSAMYFCASSEEEEDLNTEAFFGQGTRLTVV.

This clone showed up just once. J is TRBJ1-4 and V is TRBV21-1. TRBV21-1 is shown as a pseudogene. The CDR3 totals 16 residues. The CDR3, as DNA: TGTGCCAGCAGCAAAGAGGCCGTGGCAGTTAATGAAAAACTGTTTTTT. Its translation: CASSKEAVAVNEKLFF.

The J gene is TRBJ2-1, the V gene TRBV27; D might be TRBD2 (6 bases). Germline values: CDR1 MNHEY, CDR2 SMNVEV (reference sequence). CDR3 length: 15 residues. Trimming shortened V by 3 bases and J by 6 bases, and 15 bases separated the two germline ends. In nucleotides, the CDR3 is TGTGCCAGCAGTTTTGTCTGGGTCGGGGGCAATGAGCAGTTCTTC. Protein product: CASSFVWVGGNEQFF.

The gene calls are TRBV7-2 and TRBJ2-1; 9 bases map to TRBD2. Germline CDR1 and CDR2: SGHTA and FQGNSA. The CDR3 is made up of 14 amino acids. J was trimmed by 2 bases and V by 6 bases; bases with no gene match: 2. CDR3 sequence: CASSSSGAYNEQFF. DNA for the CDR3: TGTGCCAGCAGTTCTAGCGGGGCCTACAATGAGCAGTTCTTC.

This sequence joins TRBV2 and TRBJ1-3, with D possibly TRBD1 on 5 matching bases. The length of the CDR3 is 14 residues. CDR1 SNHLY and CDR2 FYNNEI come from the germline V gene. The V gene lost 3 bases and the J gene lost 7 bases, with 13 bases spanning the gap. In nucleotides, the CDR3 is TGTGCCAGCAGTGATCAGGGCGAGGTTAACACCATATATTTT. Translating it yields CASSDQGEVNTIYF.

This chain uses TRBV6-6 with TRBJ1-5; D gene unclear. Germline V lookup: CDR1 MNHNY, CDR2 SVGAGI (reference sequence). This CDR3 has 15 residues. Trimming cost V 2 bases and J 0 bases, with 8 bases left between them. CDR3 amino acids: CASSYALPSNQPQHF. As DNA, the CDR3 is TGTGCCAGCAGTTACGCCTTGCCTAGCAATCAGCCCCAGCATTTT.